This record looks at one TCR beta chain sequence and its context. Sequencing was performed with immunoSEQ multiplex PCR; in TCRdb, only in-frame clones are kept and a portion is missing. This sample has approximately 390,000 clones, with just under 90% found just once. The data stem from a study of blood T cell repertoires in COVID-19. The wider study: Both acute and convalescent COVID-19 samples were obtained from the United States, Italy and Spain. Sources were T cells, B-cell-depleted T cells, or PBMCs; the material itself was cDNA or gDNA.

There are 17 residues in the CDR3. The clonotype was recovered from a woman aged 50 to 60 who had recovered from COVID-19. Sequences were obtained from PBMCs or T cells enriched from blood (not recorded which). The genes are TRBV1 and TRBJ2-4; no DNA check was done on the table's D call, TRBD1. TRBV1 is noted as a pseudogene. CDR3 bases: TGCACCAGCATCTTCCGGGACAGGGAAATGGCCAAAAACATTCAGTACTTC. Translated, it gives CTSIFRDREMAKNIQYF.